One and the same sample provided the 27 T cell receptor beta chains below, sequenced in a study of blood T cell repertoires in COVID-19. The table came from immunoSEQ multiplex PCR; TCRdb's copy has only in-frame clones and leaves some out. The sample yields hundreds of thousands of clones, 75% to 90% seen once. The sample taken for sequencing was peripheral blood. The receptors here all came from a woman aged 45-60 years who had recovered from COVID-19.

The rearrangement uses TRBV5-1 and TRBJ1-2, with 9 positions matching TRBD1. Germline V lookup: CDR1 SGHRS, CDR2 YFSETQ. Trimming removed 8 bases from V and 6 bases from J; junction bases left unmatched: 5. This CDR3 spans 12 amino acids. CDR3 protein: CASTGGLDGYTF. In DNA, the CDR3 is TGCGCCAGTACAGGGGGCCTAGATGGCTACACCTTC. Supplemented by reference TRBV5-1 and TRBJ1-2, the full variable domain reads KAGVTQTPRYLIKTRGQQVTLSCSPISGHRSVSWYQQTPGQGLQFLFEYFSETQRNKGNFPGRFSGRQFSNSRSEMNVSTLELGDSALYLCASTGGLDGYTFGSGTRLTVV.

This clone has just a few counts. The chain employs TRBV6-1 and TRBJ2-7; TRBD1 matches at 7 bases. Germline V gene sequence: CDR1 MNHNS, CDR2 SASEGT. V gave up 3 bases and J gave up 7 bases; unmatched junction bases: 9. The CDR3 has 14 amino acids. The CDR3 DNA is TGTGCCAGCAGTGAGCAGGGGGTCGTGAGGGAGCAGTACTTC. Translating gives CASSEQGVVREQYF.

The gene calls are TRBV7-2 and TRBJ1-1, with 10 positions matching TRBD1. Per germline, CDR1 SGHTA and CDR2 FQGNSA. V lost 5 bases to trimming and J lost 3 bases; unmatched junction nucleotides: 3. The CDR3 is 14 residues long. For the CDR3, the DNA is TGTGCCAGCAGCCAGACAGGGGGCTACACTGAAGCTTTCTTT. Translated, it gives CASSQTGGYTEAFF.

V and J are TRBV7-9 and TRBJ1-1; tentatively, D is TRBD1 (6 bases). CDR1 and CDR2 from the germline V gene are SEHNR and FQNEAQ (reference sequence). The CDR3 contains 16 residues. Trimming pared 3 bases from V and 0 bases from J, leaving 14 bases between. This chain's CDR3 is CASSFRVDRMNTEAFF. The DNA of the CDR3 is TGTGCCAGCAGCTTTAGGGTCGACAGGATGAACACTGAAGCTTTCTTT.

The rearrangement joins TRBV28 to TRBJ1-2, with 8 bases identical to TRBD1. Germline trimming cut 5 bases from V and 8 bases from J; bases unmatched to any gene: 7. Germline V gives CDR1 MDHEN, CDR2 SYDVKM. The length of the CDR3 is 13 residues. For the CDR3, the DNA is TGTGCCAGCAGTCCGACAGGGGTCGGGGGCTACACCTTC. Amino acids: CASSPTGVGGYTF.

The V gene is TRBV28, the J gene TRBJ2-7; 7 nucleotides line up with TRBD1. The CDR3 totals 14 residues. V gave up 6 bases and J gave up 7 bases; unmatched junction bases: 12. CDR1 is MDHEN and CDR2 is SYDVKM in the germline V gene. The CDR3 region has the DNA TGTGCCAGCAGCAACACAGGGGTAATCCAGGAGCAGTACTTC. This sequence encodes CASSNTGVIQEQYF.

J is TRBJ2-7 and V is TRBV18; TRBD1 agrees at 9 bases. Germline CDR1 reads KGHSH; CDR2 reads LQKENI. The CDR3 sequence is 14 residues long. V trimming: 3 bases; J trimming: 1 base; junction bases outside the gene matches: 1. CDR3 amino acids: CASSPGQGSYEQYF. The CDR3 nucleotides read TGTGCCAGCTCACCGGGACAGGGATCCTACGAGCAGTACTTC.

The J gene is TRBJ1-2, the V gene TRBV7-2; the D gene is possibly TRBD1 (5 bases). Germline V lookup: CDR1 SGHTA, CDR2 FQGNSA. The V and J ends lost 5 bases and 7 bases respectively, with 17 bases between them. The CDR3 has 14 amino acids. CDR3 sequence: CASSLRDSASGYTF. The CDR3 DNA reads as TGTGCCAGCAGCCTCCGGGACTCAGCTAGTGGCTACACCTTC.

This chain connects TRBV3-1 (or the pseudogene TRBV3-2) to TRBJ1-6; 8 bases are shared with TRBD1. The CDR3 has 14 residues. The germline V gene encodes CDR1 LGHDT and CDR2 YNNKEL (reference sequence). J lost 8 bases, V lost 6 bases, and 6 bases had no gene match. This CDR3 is CASSPTGADSPLHF. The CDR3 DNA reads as TGTGCCAGCAGTCCGACAGGGGCGGATTCACCCCTCCACTTT.

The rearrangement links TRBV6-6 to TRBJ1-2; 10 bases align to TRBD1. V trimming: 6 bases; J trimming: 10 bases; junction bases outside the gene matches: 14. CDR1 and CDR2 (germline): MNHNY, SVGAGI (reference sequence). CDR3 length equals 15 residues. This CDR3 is CASRPTGGTQRDYTF. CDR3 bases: TGTGCCAGCAGACCGACAGGGGGCACTCAACGGGACTACACCTTC.

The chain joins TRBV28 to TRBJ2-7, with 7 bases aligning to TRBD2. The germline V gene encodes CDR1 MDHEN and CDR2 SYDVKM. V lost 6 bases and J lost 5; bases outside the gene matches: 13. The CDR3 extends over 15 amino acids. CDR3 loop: CASSAGGRILNEQYF. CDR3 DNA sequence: TGTGCCAGCAGCGCCGGCGGGAGAATTTTGAACGAGCAGTACTTC.

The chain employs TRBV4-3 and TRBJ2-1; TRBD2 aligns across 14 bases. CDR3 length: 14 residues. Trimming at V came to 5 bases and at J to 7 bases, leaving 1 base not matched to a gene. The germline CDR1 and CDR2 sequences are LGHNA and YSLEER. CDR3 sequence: CASSRLAGGNEQFF. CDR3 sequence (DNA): TGCGCCAGCAGCAGACTAGCGGGAGGGAATGAGCAGTTCTTC.

CDR3 protein: CASSSNGNRGANSPLHF. The CDR3 nucleotides are TGTGCCAGCAGCTCGAACGGAAACAGGGGAGCTAATTCACCCCTCCACTTT. The chain carries TRBV5-6 and TRBJ1-6; 7 bases match TRBD1. Per the germline V gene, CDR1 is SGHDT and CDR2 is YYEEEE. With V trimmed by 3 bases and J by 6 bases, 12 bases remained unmatched. The CDR3 covers 17 residues.

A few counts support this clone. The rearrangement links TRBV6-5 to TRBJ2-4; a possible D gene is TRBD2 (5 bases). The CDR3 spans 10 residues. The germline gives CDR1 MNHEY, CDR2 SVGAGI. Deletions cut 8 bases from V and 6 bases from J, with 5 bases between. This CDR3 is CASGRNIQYF. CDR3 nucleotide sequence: TGTGCCAGCGGGAGAAACATTCAGTACTTC.

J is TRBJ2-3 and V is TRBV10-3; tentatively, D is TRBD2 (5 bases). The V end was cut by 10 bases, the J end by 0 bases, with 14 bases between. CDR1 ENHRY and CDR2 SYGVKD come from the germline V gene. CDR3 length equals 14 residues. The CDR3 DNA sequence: TGTGCCACTTTTGGAGGAACTAGCACAGATACGCAGTATTTT. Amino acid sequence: CATFGGTSTDTQYF.

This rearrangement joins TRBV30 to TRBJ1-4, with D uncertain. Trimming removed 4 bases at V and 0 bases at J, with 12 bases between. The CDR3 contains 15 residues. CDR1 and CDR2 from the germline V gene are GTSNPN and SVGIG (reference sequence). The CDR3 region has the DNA TGTGCCTGGAATCCTGGGCGGGCAACTAATGAAAAACTGTTTTTT. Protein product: CAWNPGRATNEKLFF.

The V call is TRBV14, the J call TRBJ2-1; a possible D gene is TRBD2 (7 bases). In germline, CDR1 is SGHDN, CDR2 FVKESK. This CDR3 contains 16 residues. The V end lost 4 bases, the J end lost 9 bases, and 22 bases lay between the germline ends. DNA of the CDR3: TGTGCCAGCAGCCCCGGGGGGCGCGGGAGATCGGGTGAGCAGTTCTTC. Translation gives CASSPGGRGRSGEQFF.

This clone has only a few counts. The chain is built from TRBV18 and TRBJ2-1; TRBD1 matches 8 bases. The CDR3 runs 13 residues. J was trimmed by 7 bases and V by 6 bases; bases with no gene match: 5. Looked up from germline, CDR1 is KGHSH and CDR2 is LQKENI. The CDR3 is CASSRQGRNEQFF. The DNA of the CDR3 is TGTGCCAGCTCCCGACAGGGGCGAAATGAGCAGTTCTTC.

In nucleotides, the CDR3 is TGTGCCAGCAGCTCGGGGGGGCCTTCAGTAGATACGCAGTATTTT. Its translation is CASSSGGPSVDTQYF. V is TRBV5-4 and J is TRBJ2-3; TRBD2 matches at 8 bases. The length of the CDR3 is 15 residues. V lost 3 bases, J lost 5 bases, and 8 bases stayed unmatched. Germline assignment: CDR1 SGHNT and CDR2 YYREEE (reference sequence).

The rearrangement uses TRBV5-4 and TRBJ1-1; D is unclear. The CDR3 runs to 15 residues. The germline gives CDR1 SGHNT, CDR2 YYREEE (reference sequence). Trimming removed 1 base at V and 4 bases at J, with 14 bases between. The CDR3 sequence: CASSLSSRGLTEAFF. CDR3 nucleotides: TGTGCCAGCAGCTTGAGTTCCCGAGGGCTCACTGAAGCTTTCTTT.

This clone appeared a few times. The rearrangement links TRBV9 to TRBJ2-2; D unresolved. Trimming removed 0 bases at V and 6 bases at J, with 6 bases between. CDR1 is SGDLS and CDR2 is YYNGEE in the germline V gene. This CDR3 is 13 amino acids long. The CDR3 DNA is TGTGCCAGCAGCGTAGCTACCCCCGGGGAGCTGTTTTTT. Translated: CASSVATPGELFF.

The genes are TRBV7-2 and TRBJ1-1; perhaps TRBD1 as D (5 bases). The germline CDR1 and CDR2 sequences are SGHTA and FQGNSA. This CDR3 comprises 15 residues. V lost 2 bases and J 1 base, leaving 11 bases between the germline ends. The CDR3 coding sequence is TGTGCCAGCAGCTTAAGGGGCGGGGGGAACACTGAAGCTTTCTTT. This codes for CASSLRGGGNTEAFF.

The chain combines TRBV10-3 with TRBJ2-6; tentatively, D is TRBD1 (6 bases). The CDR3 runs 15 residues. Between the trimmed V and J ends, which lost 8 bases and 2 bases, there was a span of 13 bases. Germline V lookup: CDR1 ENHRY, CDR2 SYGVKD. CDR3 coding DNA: TGTGCCATCCAAAACAGGGTAACTGGGGCCAACGTCCTGACTTTC. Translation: CAIQNRVTGANVLTF.

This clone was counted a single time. The CDR3 region has the DNA TGTGCCAGCAGCTTAGTTAGGAGCGACGATAATCATGAGCAGTTCTTC. It translates to CASSLVRSDDNHEQFF. The V call is TRBV7-9, the J call TRBJ2-1; D is ambiguous. This CDR3 has 16 residues. V gave up 1 base and J gave up 8 bases, with 18 bases separating them. Germline CDR1 SEHNR, CDR2 FQNEAQ (reference sequence).

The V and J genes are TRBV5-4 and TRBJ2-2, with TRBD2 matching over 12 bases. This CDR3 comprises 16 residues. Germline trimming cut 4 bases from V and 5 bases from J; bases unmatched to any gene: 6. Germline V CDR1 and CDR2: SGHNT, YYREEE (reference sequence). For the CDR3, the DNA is TGTGCCAGCAGCCCAGGACTAGCGGGATATACCGGGGAGCTGTTTTTT. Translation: CASSPGLAGYTGELFF.

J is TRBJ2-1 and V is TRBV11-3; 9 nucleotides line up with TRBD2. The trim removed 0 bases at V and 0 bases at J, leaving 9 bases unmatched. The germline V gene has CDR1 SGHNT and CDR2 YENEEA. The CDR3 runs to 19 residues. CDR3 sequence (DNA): TGTGCCAGCAGCTTAGATCGGCTAGCGGGAACAAGCTCCTACAATGAGCAGTTCTTC. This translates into CASSLDRLAGTSSYNEQFF.

The CDR3 loop reads CASSLYSGVNTEAFF. The CDR3 nucleotides read TGTGCCAGCAGCCTGTATTCGGGGGTGAACACTGAAGCTTTCTTT. The chain employs TRBV7-6 and TRBJ1-1; a weak D match, TRBD1 (5 bases). V lost 5 bases, J lost 0 bases, and 13 bases lay in between. The V gene's germline CDR1 is SGHVS and CDR2 FNYEAQ. CDR3 length: 15 residues.